Below are 9 T cell receptor beta chains sequenced from a single sample in a study of tumor and adjacent non-tumor tissue in lung cancer. This sample's RNA came from whole unsorted tissue. More than 3 cm separated this lung sample from the edge of the tumor. The library came from three nested PCR rounds adapted from ARM-PCR protocols. In TCRdb, the multiplex PCR reads were re-called with MiXCR into one record per CDR3 protein. The repertoire holds about 80,000 distinct CDR3 sequences, with 80% to 90% as singletons. Sequencing was carried out using distant non-tumor lung tissue. All receptors derive from a man aged 55-75 years with non-small cell lung cancer.

The CDR3 DNA follows: TGTGCCAGCCGTGTAGGGACAGCCCAAGAGACCCAGTACTTC. Residues: CASRVGTAQETQYF. The chain carries TRBV6-1 and TRBJ2-5; 7 nucleotides line up with TRBD1. Looked up from germline, CDR1 is MNHNS and CDR2 is SASEGT. Trimming took 8 bases from V and 1 from J; bases not matched to a gene: 7. The CDR3 has 14 residues.

This clonotype has just one count. This chain joins TRBV5-1 and TRBJ2-7, with a tentative D call TRBD2 (5 bases). Germline V lookup: CDR1 SGHRS, CDR2 YFSETQ. Trimming took 5 bases from V and 3 from J, leaving 15 bases between them. The CDR3 has 14 amino acids. The CDR3 DNA sequence: TGCGCCAGCAGTGCCTGCCTGGCGGGCTACGAGCAGTACTTC. Amino acids: CASSACLAGYEQYF.

This clonotype was seen a few times. A single base separates this from a much larger clone, so it may be a read error. This chain joins TRBV20-1 and TRBJ2-7; 7 nucleotides line up with TRBD2. Germline-derived CDR1 and CDR2 are DFQATT and SNEGSKA (reference sequence). The CDR3 contains 14 residues. In DNA form, the CDR3 reads TGCAATGCTAGACACGCCAGCGGGGCCTACGAGCAGTACTTC. Its protein is CNARHASGAYEQYF.

This clonotype has a single count. At one of its ends the junction is not consistent with the germline gene, which may arise from a read error. The chain links TRBV12-3 or TRBV12-4 to TRBJ1-1, with a weak D call TRBD1 (5 bases). The CDR3 is made up of 15 amino acids. CDR3 nucleotides: TGTGCCTGCAGTTTTCCAGGGATATTGAACACTGAAGCTTTCTTT. Its translation: CACSFPGILNTEAFF.

Regarding this clonotype: Germline is not matched at one junction end, which may reflect a read error. This sequence joins TRBV6-2 or TRBV6-3 and TRBJ2-1; D call uncertain. Germline V gene lookup returns CDR1 MNHEY and CDR2 SVGEGT. The CDR3 length is 14 residues. CDR3 DNA sequence: TGTGCCAGCACCGACCGAACAGCCCACAATAAGCAGTTCTTC. This gives the protein CASTDRTAHNKQFF.

About this clonotype itself: One base away lies a much larger clone, so this may be a sequencing read error. The chain couples TRBV12-3 or TRBV12-4 to TRBJ2-7, with 9 bases lining up with TRBD2. This CDR3 contains 15 residues. Here the CDR3 reads CASSLAGGRAYEQNF. The DNA for the CDR3 is TGTGCCAGCAGTTTAGCCGGCGGGAGGGCCTACGAGCAGAACTTC.

On this clonotype itself: At one boundary the junction diverges from the germline segment, which might be a read error. V usage is TRBV6-1 and J usage is TRBJ2-3, with no clear D. This CDR3 comprises 15 residues. The germline V gene has CDR1 MNHNS and CDR2 SASEGT. In DNA form, the CDR3 reads TGTGCCAGCAGTGATCCGGCTCTTAGGGCAGATAGGCAGTATTTT. It yields the protein CASSDPALRADRQYF.

This chain's CDR3 is CAWTESGYQETQYF. CDR3 DNA sequence: TGTGCCTGGACCGAGTCGGGGTACCAAGAGACCCAGTACTTC. J is TRBJ2-5 and V is TRBV30; tentatively, D is TRBD2 (5 bases). There are 14 residues in the CDR3. Germline V gene sequence: CDR1 GTSNPN, CDR2 SVGIG (reference sequence). The ends were cut back, 4 bases at V and 0 bases at J, with 12 bases in the middle. Supplemented by reference TRBV30 and TRBJ2-5, the full variable domain reads SQTIHQWPATLVQPVGSPLSLECTVEGTSNPNLYWYRQAAGRGLQLLFYSVGIGQISSEVPQNLSASRPQDRQFILSSKKLLLSDSGFYLCAWTESGYQETQYFGPGTRLLVL.

Points on this clonotype: One end of the junction fails to match germline, which may point to a read error. The J gene is TRBJ1-2, the V gene TRBV29-1; no clear D. There are 13 residues in the CDR3. CDR1 is SQVTM and CDR2 is ANQGSEA in the germline V gene. The CDR3 loop is CIVEARRESGYTF. CDR3 DNA: TGTATCGTTGAAGCAAGGAGGGAAAGTGGCTACACCTTC.